These 10 T cell receptor beta chains originate from one sample sequenced in a study of blood T cell repertoires in COVID-19. Sequencing was performed with immunoSEQ multiplex PCR; in TCRdb, only in-frame clones are kept and a portion is missing. The table includes roughly 77,000 clones, 80% detected once. The source material was peripheral blood. These receptors all stem from a woman between 65 and 79 years old with acute or convalescent COVID-19.

The table lists this clone with a count of one. The gene calls are TRBV10-3 and TRBJ1-1; unclear D gene. The ends were cut back, 2 bases at V and 1 base at J, with 8 bases in the middle. Germline CDR1 reads ENHRY; CDR2 reads SYGVKD. The CDR3 is 14 residues long. The CDR3 spells CAISEEAENTEAFF. The CDR3 DNA is TGTGCCATCAGTGAGGAGGCGGAGAACACTGAAGCTTTCTTT.

The chain employs TRBV19 and TRBJ1-2; D is possibly TRBD1 (6 bases). Germline values: CDR1 LNHDA, CDR2 SQIVND (reference sequence). V was cut by 6 bases and J by 6 bases, with 11 bases left in between. There are 12 residues in the CDR3. The CDR3 DNA sequence: TGTGCCAGTAGCCCACAGGGTCATGGCTACACCTTC. Its translation: CASSPQGHGYTF.

The rearrangement uses TRBV2 and TRBJ1-2, with D possibly being TRBD1 (6 bases). Trimming cost V 6 bases and J 4 bases, with 21 bases left between them. CDR1 is SNHLY and CDR2 is FYNNEI in the germline V gene. The CDR3 is 16 amino acids. The CDR3 DNA follows: TGTGCCAGCAGCGACCGCCAAGGACAGCACTCCTATGGCTACACCTTC. Its translation is CASSDRQGQHSYGYTF. Using reference TRBV2 and TRBJ1-2 for the parts outside the CDR3, the full variable domain is EPEVTQTPSHQVTQMGQEVILRCVPISNHLYFYWYRQILGQKVEFLVSFYNNEISEKSEIFDDQFSVERPDGSNFTLKIRSTKLEDSAMYFCASSDRQGQHSYGYTFGSGTRLTVV.

The rearrangement joins TRBV4-3 to TRBJ1-1; D might be TRBD1 (5 bases). Looked up from germline, CDR1 is LGHNA and CDR2 is YSLEER. V was shortened by 0 bases and J by 6 bases, with 11 bases between the two germline ends. The CDR3 spans 14 residues. The CDR3 loop is CASSQDRGGAEAFF. The CDR3 region has the DNA TGCGCCAGCAGCCAAGATAGGGGAGGCGCTGAAGCTTTCTTT.

J is TRBJ2-7 and V is TRBV5-5; perhaps TRBD2 as D (6 bases). V lost 0 bases and J 7 bases, leaving 17 bases between the germline ends. In germline, CDR1 is SGHKS, CDR2 YYEKEE (reference sequence). This CDR3 has 15 residues. The DNA of the CDR3 is TGTGCCAGCAGCTTGGCCCTCGCCAGGGCGGGAGAGCAGTACTTC. Protein sequence: CASSLALARAGEQYF.

The J gene is TRBJ2-7, the V gene TRBV7-2; D ambiguous. V shed 3 bases and J shed 0 bases, with 12 bases lying between them. Germline CDR1 is SGHTA and CDR2 is FQGNSA. The CDR3 covers 15 residues. The CDR3 reads CASSFVQSVSYEQYF. Written as DNA, the CDR3 is TGTGCCAGCAGCTTCGTACAGTCCGTCTCCTACGAGCAGTACTTC.

V gene TRBV6-2 or TRBV6-3 combines with J gene TRBJ2-7; 8 bases match TRBD2. With V trimmed by 0 bases and J by 4 bases, 5 bases remained unmatched. This CDR3 has 15 amino acids. The germline gives CDR1 MNHEY, CDR2 SVGEGT. CDR3 region: CASSYSGGALYEQYF. For the CDR3, the DNA is TGTGCCAGCAGTTACTCCGGGGGGGCCTTGTACGAGCAGTACTTC.

The J gene is TRBJ2-1, the V gene TRBV5-4; 12 bases are shared with TRBD2. The CDR3 spans 19 residues. Per germline, CDR1 SGHNT and CDR2 YYREEE (reference sequence). J lost 0 bases, V lost 0 bases, and 7 bases had no gene match. The CDR3 region is CASSLAGTSGLSSYNEQFF. The CDR3 DNA reads as TGTGCCAGCAGCTTGGCCGGGACTAGCGGGCTGAGCTCCTACAATGAGCAGTTCTTC. Complete variable domain (other parts from reference TRBV5-4 and TRBJ2-1): ETGVTQSPTHLIKTRGQQVTLRCSSQSGHNTVSWYQQALGQGPQFIFQYYREEENGRGNFPPRFSGLQFPNYSSELNVNALELDDSALYLCASSLAGTSGLSSYNEQFFGPGTRLTVL.

The chain joins TRBV15 to TRBJ1-4; D not resolved. CDR3 length equals 14 residues. V was cut by 9 bases and J by 13 bases, with 24 bases left in between. The V gene's germline CDR1 is LNHNV and CDR2 YYDKDF (reference sequence). DNA of the CDR3: TGTGCCACGAGCCCAGAGGCCGCGTTTGGAGGACTGTTTTTT. Translation: CATSPEAAFGGLFF.

V is TRBV10-3 and J is TRBJ1-5; D is undetermined. The CDR3 is 14 residues long. V was clipped by 4 bases and J by 7 bases, with 14 bases between them. Germline V lookup: CDR1 ENHRY, CDR2 SYGVKD. CDR3 bases: TGTGCCATCAGTGTCGACGGAGGCTACCAGCCCCAGCATTTT. This encodes CAISVDGGYQPQHF.